A selection of T cell receptor beta chains follows, all from one sample in a study of blood T cell repertoires in COVID-19. Sequenced by immunoSEQ multiplex PCR; TCRdb stores in-frame clones only, minus some. This sample has approximately 120,000 clones, with roughly 80% found just once. Sequencing input: peripheral blood. These receptors all come from a man in his 60s with acute or convalescent COVID-19. The CDR3 runs from the conserved cysteine through the conserved F or W. The D gene is left open where the match is weak. Clone size is shown for a subset of rows, as once, few, many or a class of expanded clone.

V	size	J	D	DNA	CDR3
TRBV2	.	TRBJ2-7	TRBD2	TGTGCCAGCGGACTAGCGGGGGGTTTCTACGAGCAGTACTTC	CASGLAGGFYEQYF
TRBV9	medium-sized	TRBJ2-1	.	TGTGCCAGCAGCGTAGTTAGCGGCAATGAGCAGTTCTTC	CASSVVSGNEQFF
TRBV4-1	.	TRBJ2-5	.	TGCGCCAGCAGCCAAGGGCCTGAGGGCCGGGGGATACAAGAGACCCAGTACTTC	CASSQGPEGRGIQETQYF
TRBV7-2	.	TRBJ1-2	TRBD1	TGTGCCAGCAGGGACAGGGAAGGCTTGGATGGCTACACCTTC	CASRDREGLDGYTF
TRBV18	.	TRBJ1-1	.	TGTGCCAGCACTGGTATGGGGAGGACTGAAGCTTTCTTT	CASTGMGRTEAFF
TRBV7-3	.	TRBJ2-1	.	TGTGCCAGCAGCTTAACGGCAGGGGATCGCTACAATGAGCAGTTCTTC	CASSLTAGDRYNEQFF
TRBV15	few	TRBJ1-3	.	TGTGCCACCAGCAGACTAGAGGGGACCGGGAGGGGAAACACCATATATTTT	CATSRLEGTGRGNTIYF
TRBV30	.	TRBJ1-2	.	TGTGCCTGGAGTTTAGGGGTTTCCTATGGCTACACCTTC	CAWSLGVSYGYTF
TRBV21-1	.	TRBJ1-4	.	TGTGCCAGCAGCCCCTGGACAGGGGGCAGTGAAAAACTGTTTTTT	CASSPWTGGSEKLFF
TRBV11-3	.	TRBJ1-1	.	TGTGCCAGCAGTCTTAATTCTTGGGGCCCTGAAGCTTTCTTT	CASSLNSWGPEAFF
TRBV5-1	few	TRBJ1-2	TRBD1	TGCGCCAGCACGCCAAAGGGGGCGAATAACTATGGCTACACCTTC	CASTPKGANNYGYTF
TRBV29-1	.	TRBJ2-2	.	TGCAGCGTTGGCGCTAGGGGCACCGGGGAGCTGTTTTTT	CSVGARGTGELFF
TRBV5-5	.	TRBJ1-1	TRBD1	TGTGCCAGCAGCCCGGACAGGGGCACTGAAGCTTTCTTT	CASSPDRGTEAFF
TRBV10-3	.	TRBJ2-3	TRBD1	TGTGCCATCAGTGGCCGCGGACAGGGAGGAAATACGCAGTATTTT	CAISGRGQGGNTQYF
TRBV19	many	TRBJ2-6	.	TGTGCCAGTAGTTTGCGCCGATCAGGCTCTGGGGCCAACGTCCTGACTTTC	CASSLRRSGSGANVLTF
TRBV10-2	.	TRBJ2-7	TRBD2	TGCGCCAGCAGTGACCGTGCGGGAGGGATCTACGAGCAGTACTTC	CASSDRAGGIYEQYF
TRBV4-1	.	TRBJ1-6	.	TGCGCCAGCAGCCAAGGGTCGGTTAATTCACCCCTCCACTTT	CASSQGSVNSPLHF
TRBV7-9	few	TRBJ1-4	.	TGTGCCAGCAGCTTAGGGTCCAGCGGGAATGAAAAACTGTTTTTT	CASSLGSSGNEKLFF
TRBV18	.	TRBJ2-1	TRBD2	TGTGCCAGCTCCGGCGGGAGTAGTTACAATGAGCAGTTCTTC	CASSGGSSYNEQFF
TRBV12-3/TRBV12-4	.	TRBJ1-1	.	TGTGCCAGCTCGGGGGGAAAGAACACTGAAGCTTTCTTT	CASSGGKNTEAFF
TRBV5-1	.	TRBJ2-7	TRBD1	TGCGCCAGCAGCTTGGGTGGAGGACAGGGTTTCAACGAGCAGTACTTC	CASSLGGGQGFNEQYF
TRBV6-5	.	TRBJ1-4	.	TGTGCCAGCAGTTACCAAAACGGGGTCCCAGAAAAACTGTTTTTT	CASSYQNGVPEKLFF
TRBV4-2	once	TRBJ2-3	TRBD2	TGTGCCAGCAGCCGACAGACTAGCGGTATCACAGATACGCAGTATTTT	CASSRQTSGITDTQYF
TRBV15	.	TRBJ1-6	TRBD1	TGTGCCACCAGCAGAGATTACCCAGGGGGCCGTTCACCCCTCCACTTT	CATSRDYPGGRSPLHF
TRBV6-5	.	TRBJ1-4	.	TGTGCCAGCAGTTCCGGAAAACTGTTTTTT	CASSSGKLFF
TRBV15	.	TRBJ1-1	.	TGTGCCACCAGCAGAGGAGGGCTAGGTGTTGAAGCTTTCTTT	CATSRGGLGVEAFF
TRBV24-1	few	TRBJ2-7	TRBD1	TGTGCCACCAGTGAGGGACAGGGTGGGACCTACGAGCAGTACTTC	CATSEGQGGTYEQYF
TRBV28	.	TRBJ2-7	TRBD2	TGTGCCAGCAGTTTAGGCGGGGGGTACAGGGTTGAGCAGTACTTC	CASSLGGGYRVEQYF
TRBV29-1	few	TRBJ1-2	.	TGCAGCGTTATCCCGGGGGGAAACTATGGCTACACCTTC	CSVIPGGNYGYTF
TRBV15	.	TRBJ1-1	.	TGTGCCACCAGCAGAGCTGGCAGGGGTGAAGCTTTCTTT	CATSRAGRGEAFF
TRBV14	.	TRBJ1-4	.	TGTGCCAGCAGCCAAGTGGGGGGGAGTCTAGAAAAACTGTTTTTT	CASSQVGGSLEKLFF
TRBV5-1	.	TRBJ2-5	TRBD2	TGCGCCAGCAGCGCCGGACTAGCGGGAGGGCTGGGGGAGACCCAGTACTTC	CASSAGLAGGLGETQYF